This TCR beta chain was captured in a study of tumor-infiltrating lymphocytes in primary liver carcinoma. In the study overall: Resection treated the patients' primary liver carcinoma. Donors had hepatocellular carcinoma or combined HCC and intrahepatic cholangiocarcinoma.

There are 19 residues in the CDR3. The V gene lost 0 bases and the J gene lost 9 bases, with 24 bases spanning the gap. Germline DNA was also extracted, while the blood RNA originated from unsorted whole blood. With around 450 ng total RNA as template and a constant-region primer, TCR beta cDNA was made. Researchers made the TCR beta libraries by running three nested multiplex PCR rounds with slightly modified ARM-PCR. TRBV1-TRBV30 forward primers and a C-beta reverse primer were used in the first two PCR rounds, which each ran for about 10 cycles. TCRdb itself ran the multiplex PCR reads through MiXCR, one entry per CDR3 protein. The sample holds about 320,000 distinct CDR3 sequences, about 60% seen once.

The chain has TRBV23-1 and TRBJ1-6; D ambiguous. TRBV23-1 is an open reading frame, and its role is uncertain. The sequencing input was peripheral blood. The sequence derives from a man aged 35 to 55 with primary liver carcinoma and hepatitis B virus infection. CDR3 sequence reads: CASSQSISMPLPRISPLHF. The CDR3 DNA is TGCGCCAGCAGTCAATCGATCTCCATGCCGCTTCCCCGGATTTCACCCCTCCACTTT.